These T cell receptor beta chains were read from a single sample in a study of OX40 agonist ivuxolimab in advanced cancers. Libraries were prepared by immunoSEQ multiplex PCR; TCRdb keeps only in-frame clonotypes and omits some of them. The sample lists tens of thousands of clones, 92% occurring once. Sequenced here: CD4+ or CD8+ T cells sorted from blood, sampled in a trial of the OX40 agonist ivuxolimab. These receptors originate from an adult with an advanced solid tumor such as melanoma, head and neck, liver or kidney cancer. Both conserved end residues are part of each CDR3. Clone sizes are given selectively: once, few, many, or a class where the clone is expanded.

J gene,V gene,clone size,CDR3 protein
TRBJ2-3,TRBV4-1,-,CASSQVGSLAGTGISTDTQYF
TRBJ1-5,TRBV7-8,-,CASSLPGDQPQHF
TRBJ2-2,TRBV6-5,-,CASSKGQTYSGELFF
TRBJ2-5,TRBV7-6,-,CASSLRYQETQYF
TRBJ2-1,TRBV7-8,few,CASSSPPSDRGFLGNEQFF
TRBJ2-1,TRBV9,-,CASSVEGGIGPNEQFF
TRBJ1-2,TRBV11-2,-,CASSFGGDYGYTF
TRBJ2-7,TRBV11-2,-,CASSLGAGQGYEQYF
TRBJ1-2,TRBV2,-,CASSSRDRGKGYTF
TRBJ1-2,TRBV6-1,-,CASSEARGPYGYTF
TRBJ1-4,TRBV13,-,CASSLGTPNEKLFF
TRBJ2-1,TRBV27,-,CASSLSGSRSGEQFF
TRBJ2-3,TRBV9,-,CASSGGVIAGPRTDTQYF
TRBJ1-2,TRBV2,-,CASMALIRDRDVGYGYTF
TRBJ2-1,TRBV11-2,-,CASRPNLAGGDNEQFF
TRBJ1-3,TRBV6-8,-,CASSGRLGNTIYF
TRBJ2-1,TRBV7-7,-,CASSLDANSYNEQFF
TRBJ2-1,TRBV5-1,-,CASSLDSGRVGEQFF
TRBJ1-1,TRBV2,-,CASSAGTWDTEAFF
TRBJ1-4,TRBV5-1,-,CASSLGTGLVSANEKLFF
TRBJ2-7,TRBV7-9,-,CASSLGEGTVADEQYF
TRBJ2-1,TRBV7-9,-,CASSLAGGDNEQFF
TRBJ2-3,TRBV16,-,CASSPTPGGGPDTQYF
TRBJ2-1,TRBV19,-,CASKGSGEAQFF
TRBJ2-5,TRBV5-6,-,CASSYSTGPLQETQYF
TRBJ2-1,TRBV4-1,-,CASSHVYSTYNEQFF
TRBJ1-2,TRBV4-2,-,CASSQFDTANYGYTF
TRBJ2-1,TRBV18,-,CASSHTSGGGNEQFF
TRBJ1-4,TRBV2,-,CASKEGPSTNEKLFF
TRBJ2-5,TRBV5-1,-,CASSFTYQETQYF
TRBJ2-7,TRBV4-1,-,CASSQELGIGYEQYF
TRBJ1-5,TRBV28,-,CASSLGTHSNQPQHF
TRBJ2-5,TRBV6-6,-,CASRGATRQTQYF
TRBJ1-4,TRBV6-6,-,CASEGVTNEKLFF
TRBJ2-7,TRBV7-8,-,CASSLAGVGGEQYF
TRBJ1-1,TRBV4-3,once,CASSQLGTEAFF
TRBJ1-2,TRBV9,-,CASSLTWTDWEVNGYTF
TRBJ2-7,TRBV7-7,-,CASSPGSGGAYEQYF
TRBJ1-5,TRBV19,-,CASSPDGTGAFSNQPQHF
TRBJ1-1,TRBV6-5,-,CASSYNTNTEAFF
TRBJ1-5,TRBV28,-,CASSFGSVARYSNQPQHF
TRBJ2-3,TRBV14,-,CASSRKRHEGTDTQYF
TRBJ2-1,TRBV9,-,CASSVETGERQFF
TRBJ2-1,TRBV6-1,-,CASSRLRGPNEQFF
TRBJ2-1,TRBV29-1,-,CSVESTSGNEQFF
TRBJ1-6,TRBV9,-,CASSVDDRWNSPLHF
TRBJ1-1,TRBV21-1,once,CASSKGFPNTEAFF
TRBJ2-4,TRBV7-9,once,CASSLDGFLNF
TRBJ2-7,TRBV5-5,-,CASSLRGQPRTAIKDEQYF
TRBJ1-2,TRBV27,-,CASSHGTPMANYGYTF
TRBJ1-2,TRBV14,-,CASSLSGTGGEDGYTF
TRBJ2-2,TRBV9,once,CASSVEGGGTGELFF
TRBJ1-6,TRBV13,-,CASSWGDNNSPLHF
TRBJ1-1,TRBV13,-,CASSLVLGEEAEAFF
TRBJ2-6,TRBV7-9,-,CASSSGHGVDTGANVLTF
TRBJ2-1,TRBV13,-,CASSLGSGVDNEQFF